This T cell receptor beta chain appears in the sequencing data of a study of vaccination effects on CD4 cells after COVID-19. For the study at large: It was a median of 72 days after the second dose that post-vaccine samples were obtained.

The assay was immunoSEQ multiplex PCR, and TCRdb's table has in-frame clones only and misses some. In the table there are tens of thousands of clones, around 82% of which are singletons. The CDR3 has 13 residues. Trimming at V came to 7 bases and at J to 10 bases, leaving 10 bases not matched to a gene. CDR1 is SNHLY, CDR2 FYNNEI, per germline. Study-wide points: Healthy vaccinees' vaccine-induced clones included only 1 of 255 that recognized common cold coronaviruses.

ViraFEST used viral peptide pools to expand antigen-specific CD4+ T cells before sequencing. When about ten days of culture had elapsed, CD4+ T cells were isolated. Vaccination of participants consisted of two doses of either the BNT162b2 or mRNA-1273 vaccine. None of the vaccinated had previously contracted SARS-CoV-2, and their nucleocapsid antibodies tested negative. Cells had half their medium changed to IL-2 medium on days 3 and 7. Comments on this clone: Its target is unknown.

The clonotype originates from a human donor who received a COVID-19 vaccine. Some clones in this sample may be carry-over from other donors' samples. The chain recombines TRBV2 with TRBJ2-1; 7 bases map to TRBD1. The sequencing used CD4+ T cells from PBMCs cultured with HCoV-NL63 spike peptides, collected after COVID-19 vaccination. For the CDR3, the DNA is TGTGCCAGCAAGGGACAGTCCATCAGGGAGCAGTTCTTC. Encoded protein: CASKGQSIREQFF.